A single sample gave rise to the 26 T cell receptor beta chains below, sequenced in a study of T cells in localized non-small cell lung cancer. Profiling relied on immunoSEQ multiplex PCR, and the TCRdb table lists in-frame clones only, not all of them. The data contain 20,000 to 25,000 clones, roughly 89% of them singletons. Specimen: peripheral blood, collected before any cancer treatment. These receptors were obtained from a man aged 40 to 75 with stage I squamous cell lung carcinoma.

The chain employs TRBV7-9 and TRBJ2-4, with D perhaps matching TRBD1 (6 bases). The V and J ends lost 6 bases and 1 base respectively, with 10 bases between them. Germline CDR1 and CDR2: SEHNR and FQNEAQ (reference sequence). The CDR3 has 14 amino acids. CDR3: CASSAGEAKNIQYF. The CDR3 DNA reads as TGTGCCAGCAGTGCAGGGGAGGCCAAAAACATTCAGTACTTC. Drawing the rest from reference TRBV7-9 and TRBJ2-4, the complete variable domain is DTGVSQNPRHKITKRGQNVTFRCDPISEHNRLYWYRQTLGQGPEFLTYFQNEAQLEKSRLLSDRFSAERPKGSFSTLEIQRTEQGDSAMYLCASSAGEAKNIQYFGAGTRLSVL.

The rearrangement links TRBV6-1 to TRBJ1-2, with D possibly matching TRBD1 (5 bases). CDR3 length: 16 residues. Germline-derived CDR1 and CDR2 are MNHNS and SASEGT. V lost 3 bases and J 1 base, leaving 15 bases between the germline ends. The CDR3 reads CASSDLQGNSNYGYTF. The DNA for the CDR3 is TGTGCCAGCAGTGATTTGCAGGGTAATAGTAACTATGGCTACACCTTC.

V is TRBV5-4 and J is TRBJ1-6; possible D gene TRBD1, 5 bases. With 4 bases removed from V and 9 bases from J, the gap between germline ends came to 14 bases. The germline V gene encodes CDR1 SGHNT and CDR2 YYREEE (reference sequence). The CDR3 extends over 14 amino acids. CDR3 nucleotides: TGTGCCAGCAGCGACGGGGCACTGAGTTCACCCCTCCACTTT. This codes for CASSDGALSSPLHF.

V is TRBV7-2 and J is TRBJ2-2; D remains unclear. V shed 1 base and J shed 4 bases, with 10 bases lying between them. Germline-derived CDR1 and CDR2 are SGHTA and FQGNSA. The CDR3 contains 15 residues. The CDR3 coding sequence is TGTGCCAGCAGCTTAGGCCCGACTCCCACCGGGGAGCTGTTTTTT. Translation gives CASSLGPTPTGELFF.

This clone showed up just a few times. The chain is built from TRBV2 and TRBJ2-2; D gene uncertain. V dropped 8 bases and J dropped 6 bases, with 10 bases sitting between them. The CDR3 spans 12 residues. CDR1 and CDR2 (germline): SNHLY, FYNNEI. This CDR3 reads CASHKFAGELFF. The CDR3 DNA reads TGTGCCAGCCATAAGTTTGCCGGGGAGCTGTTTTTT.

This clone was seen once. The chain is built from TRBV6-5 and TRBJ2-7; TRBD1 aligns across 7 bases. The CDR3 covers 14 residues. Germline lookup yields CDR1 MNHEY and CDR2 SVGAGI. V was pared by 6 bases and J by 2 bases, with 7 bases of the junction left unmatched. CDR3 DNA: TGTGCCAGCAGCACTAGGACAGGCGCCTACGAGCAGTACTTC. Protein sequence: CASSTRTGAYEQYF.

The V and J genes are TRBV5-6 and TRBJ1-2; no definite D call. V lost 4 bases, J lost 5 bases, and 24 bases lay in between. This CDR3 comprises 17 residues. Germline V CDR1 and CDR2: SGHDT, YYEEEE. This CDR3 is CASSPDRKAFRPYGYTF. In DNA form, the CDR3 reads TGTGCCAGCAGCCCGGATCGTAAGGCGTTTCGCCCTTATGGCTACACCTTC. The full variable domain, completed using reference TRBV5-6 and TRBJ1-2, is DAGVTQSPTHLIKTRGQQVTLRCSPKSGHDTVSWYQQALGQGPQFIFQYYEEEERQRGNFPDRFSGHQFPNYSSELNVNALLLGDSALYLCASSPDRKAFRPYGYTFGSGTRLTVV.

The CDR3 loop reads CASSELAWDTQYF. CDR3 coding DNA: TGTGCCAGCAGCGAATTAGCTTGGGATACGCAGTATTTT. The chain recombines TRBV9 with TRBJ2-3; no clear D. Trimming stripped 3 bases from V and 6 bases from J, with 11 bases between. This CDR3 comprises 13 residues. The germline CDR1 and CDR2 sequences are SGDLS and YYNGEE. The full variable domain, rest sourced from reference TRBV9 and TRBJ2-3, is DSGVTQTPKHLITATGQRVTLRCSPRSGDLSVYWYQQSLDQGLQFLIQYYNGEERAKGNILERFSAQQFPDLHSELNLSSLELGDSALYFCASSELAWDTQYFGPGTRLTVL.

The rearrangement uses TRBV2 and TRBJ1-6, with a weak D call TRBD1 (6 bases). Trimming shortened V by 4 bases and J by 0 bases, and 10 bases separated the two germline ends. Germline assignment: CDR1 SNHLY and CDR2 FYNNEI. This CDR3 contains 16 residues. The CDR3 nucleotides read TGTGCCAGCAGTGGGACAGCCCACTCCTATAATTCACCCCTCCACTTT. Its protein is CASSGTAHSYNSPLHF. Full variable domain (outside the CDR3, taken from reference TRBV2 and TRBJ1-6): EPEVTQTPSHQVTQMGQEVILRCVPISNHLYFYWYRQILGQKVEFLVSFYNNEISEKSEIFDDQFSVERPDGSNFTLKIRSTKLEDSAMYFCASSGTAHSYNSPLHFGNGTRLTVT.

V gene TRBV30 combines with J gene TRBJ2-1; the D gene is possibly TRBD2 (6 bases). There are 13 residues in the CDR3. Germline assignment: CDR1 GTSNPN and CDR2 SVGIG (reference sequence). V lost 3 bases to trimming and J lost 9 bases, with 15 bases between them. The CDR3 is CAWSRDWGSEQFF. The CDR3 DNA reads as TGTGCCTGGAGCCGGGACTGGGGGTCTGAGCAGTTCTTC.

The genes are TRBV6-4 and TRBJ2-1, with TRBD2 matching 9 bases. Germline V lookup: CDR1 MRHNA, CDR2 SNTAGT. This CDR3 has 16 residues. The trim removed 1 base at V and 1 base at J, leaving 2 bases unmatched. Here the CDR3 DNA reads TGTGCCAGCAGTGACTTAGCGGGGGTTTCCTACAATGAGCAGTTCTTC. It specifies CASSDLAGVSYNEQFF.

This chain uses TRBV19 with TRBJ1-1; 9 bases are shared with TRBD1. Germline V CDR1 and CDR2: LNHDA, SQIVND (reference sequence). The CDR3 spans 14 residues. V lost 1 base to trimming and J lost 4 bases; unmatched junction nucleotides: 1. The CDR3 region has the DNA TGTGCCAGTAGTATAGGACAGGGGGGCACTGAAGCTTTCTTT. Residues: CASSIGQGGTEAFF.

The V call is TRBV6-6, the J call TRBJ2-5; D is tentatively TRBD1 or TRBD2 (6 bases each). The V end lost 11 bases, the J end lost 5 bases, and 18 bases lay between the germline ends. In germline, CDR1 is MNHNY, CDR2 SVGAGI (reference sequence). CDR3 length: 13 amino acids. In DNA form, the CDR3 reads TGTGCCTTGCCGCCGGGGGCCCGCGAGACCCAGTACTTC. Encoded protein: CALPPGARETQYF.

J is TRBJ2-7 and V is TRBV27; the D gene is possibly TRBD2 (5 bases). The ends were cut back, 2 bases at V and 4 bases at J, with 15 bases in the middle. This CDR3 spans 15 amino acids. Germline CDR1 MNHEY, CDR2 SMNVEV (reference sequence). The CDR3: CASSLQGGMRYEQYF. CDR3 coding DNA: TGTGCCAGCAGTTTACAAGGAGGTATGCGGTACGAGCAGTACTTC.

This sequence joins TRBV27 and TRBJ2-5; D might be TRBD2 (5 bases). V lost 2 bases to trimming and J lost 0 bases, with 7 bases between them. Germline lookup yields CDR1 MNHEY and CDR2 SMNVEV (reference sequence). This CDR3 is built from 14 residues. CDR3 sequence reads: CASSLKRYQETQYF. CDR3 DNA sequence: TGTGCCAGCAGTTTAAAGCGGTACCAAGAGACCCAGTACTTC.

This chain connects TRBV5-1 to TRBJ1-4; D ambiguous. This CDR3 has 12 residues. V was cut by 0 bases and J by 13 bases, with 10 bases left in between. The germline V gene has CDR1 SGHRS and CDR2 YFSETQ. CDR3 DNA: TGCGCCAGCAGCTTGGACGTGGGGAGACTGTTTTTT. Amino acids: CASSLDVGRLFF.

CDR3 sequence: CASSLLVGTDFSYNSPLHF. The CDR3 DNA sequence: TGCGCCAGCAGCTTATTGGTCGGGACAGATTTCTCCTATAATTCACCCCTCCACTTT. The genes are TRBV5-1 and TRBJ1-6; 7 bases are a match to TRBD1. The CDR3 covers 19 residues. J was trimmed by 0 bases and V by 2 bases; bases with no gene match: 11. Germline V CDR1 and CDR2: SGHRS, YFSETQ.

The V and J genes are TRBV28 and TRBJ1-1; D might be TRBD1 (5 bases). The length of the CDR3 is 14 residues. CDR1 and CDR2 from the germline V gene are MDHEN and SYDVKM. V lost 6 bases to trimming and J lost 4 bases, with 15 bases between them. The DNA of the CDR3 is TGTGCCAGCAGCCCTGGGGGGGTGGCCACTGAAGCTTTCTTT. Translating gives CASSPGGVATEAFF.

The chain combines TRBV6-5 with TRBJ2-3, with TRBD2 matching over 8 bases. Germline trimming cut 11 bases from V and 0 bases from J; bases unmatched to any gene: 4. CDR3 length: 13 amino acids. CDR1 is MNHEY, CDR2 SVGAGI, per germline. The CDR3 DNA is TGTGCCGTAAGCGGGAGAAGCACAGATACGCAGTATTTT. Translating it yields CAVSGRSTDTQYF.

The rearrangement links TRBV12-5 to TRBJ2-6, with D perhaps matching TRBD1 or TRBD2 (5 bases each). The CDR3 extends over 18 amino acids. Germline CDR1 reads LGHNT; CDR2 reads FRNRAP. Trimming took off 0 bases at V and 0 bases at J, with 12 bases between the two ends. The CDR3 is CASGLVWGRFSGANVLTF. The CDR3 DNA sequence: TGTGCTAGTGGTTTGGTATGGGGACGGTTCTCTGGGGCCAACGTCCTGACTTTC.

The genes are TRBV7-9 and TRBJ2-2; weak D call: TRBD1 (5 bases). Germline V gene lookup returns CDR1 SEHNR and CDR2 FQNEAQ (reference sequence). The CDR3 is made up of 17 amino acids. V gave up 5 bases and J gave up 5 bases, with 21 bases separating them. The CDR3 sequence is CASSDRYELGRTGELFF. The CDR3 region has the DNA TGTGCCAGCAGCGACAGATATGAGCTGGGCCGGACCGGGGAGCTGTTTTTT.

This chain uses TRBV9 with TRBJ2-7; 12 positions match TRBD2. The CDR3 has 15 amino acids. Germline CDR1 reads SGDLS; CDR2 reads YYNGEE. V lost 4 bases and J lost 2; bases outside the gene matches: 4. The CDR3 spells CASSPWTSGAYEQYF. The DNA for the CDR3 is TGTGCCAGCAGCCCCTGGACTAGCGGGGCCTACGAGCAGTACTTC. The full variable domain, completed using reference TRBV9 and TRBJ2-7, is DSGVTQTPKHLITATGQRVTLRCSPRSGDLSVYWYQQSLDQGLQFLIQYYNGEERAKGNILERFSAQQFPDLHSELNLSSLELGDSALYFCASSPWTSGAYEQYFGPGTRLTVT.

The chain couples TRBV11-2 to TRBJ2-7; D may be TRBD1 (5 bases). Germline-derived CDR1 and CDR2 are SGHAT and FQNNGV. This CDR3 region has 15 residues. V lost 5 bases and J lost 0, with 14 bases in between. CDR3 nucleotide sequence: TGTGCCAGCAGCCCTAGTGGGGCTAACTCCTACGAGCAGTACTTC. It specifies CASSPSGANSYEQYF.

The CDR3 DNA is TGTGCCAGCAGTTACCGCGGCGGGTCGGAATATGGCTACACCTTC. Its translation: CASSYRGGSEYGYTF. This rearrangement joins TRBV6-6 to TRBJ1-2; D unclear. The CDR3 runs 15 residues. Germline-derived CDR1 and CDR2 are MNHNY and SVGAGI (reference sequence). V was shortened by 2 bases and J by 5 bases, with 15 bases between the two germline ends.

J is TRBJ2-1 and V is TRBV9; 11 bases match TRBD2. The CDR3 runs 15 residues. CDR1 and CDR2 (germline): SGDLS, YYNGEE. The V segment lost 3 bases and the J segment 11 bases; nucleotides outside the gene matches: 10. CDR3 amino acids: CASSELAGGIIQQFF. DNA for the CDR3: TGTGCCAGCAGCGAGCTAGCGGGGGGTATAATTCAGCAGTTCTTC. Complete variable domain (other parts from reference TRBV9 and TRBJ2-1): DSGVTQTPKHLITATGQRVTLRCSPRSGDLSVYWYQQSLDQGLQFLIQYYNGEERAKGNILERFSAQQFPDLHSELNLSSLELGDSALYFCASSELAGGIIQQFFGPGTRLTVL.

This clone was picked up one time. The J gene is TRBJ2-6, the V gene TRBV6-5; D gene ambiguous. V was trimmed by 4 bases and J by 0 bases, leaving 7 bases between them. The germline V gene encodes CDR1 MNHEY and CDR2 SVGAGI. This CDR3 has 15 residues. The CDR3 DNA reads TGTGCCAGCAGTTCTGGCCACTCTGGGGCCAACGTCCTGACTTTC. Its translation: CASSSGHSGANVLTF.